This T cell receptor beta chain stems from a study of blood T cell repertoires in COVID-19. This clone has only a few counts. TCRdb's table, derived via immunoSEQ multiplex PCR, lists solely in-frame clones and lacks some. The sample records under 15,000 clones, roughly 93% being singletons. V trimming: 10 bases; J trimming: 5 bases; junction bases outside the gene matches: 7. This CDR3 comprises 14 residues. CDR1 is MDHEN, CDR2 SYDVKM, per germline. The material sequenced was peripheral blood. The chain carries TRBV28 and TRBJ2-1, with 11 nucleotides matching TRBD2. The source is a human donor in a cohort sampled during active COVID-19. CDR3 loop: CATSLAGGNNEQFF. For the CDR3, the DNA is TGTGCCACCTCGCTAGCGGGAGGAAACAATGAGCAGTTCTTC.